This entry lists 5 T cell receptor beta chains sequenced from one sample in a study of multiple sclerosis patients with progressive multifocal leukoencephalopathy. TCRdb's copy holds only in-frame clones and misses some; the assay was immunoSEQ multiplex PCR. The table records more than 30,000 clones, around 90% of them present only once. Time point specified: time of PML onset. The sample consisted of PBMCs, taken from a patient treated with natalizumab. Every receptor here comes from a woman aged 40 to 50 with progressive multifocal leukoencephalopathy.

The V gene is TRBV7-6, the J gene TRBJ2-1; D is unresolved. CDR1 and CDR2 (germline): SGHVS, FNYEAQ. This CDR3 region has 13 residues. Trimming shortened V by 5 bases and J by 7 bases, and 12 bases separated the two germline ends. The CDR3 region is CASSARNQNEQFF. CDR3 coding DNA: TGTGCCAGCAGCGCGCGGAACCAGAATGAGCAGTTCTTC.

The chain is built from TRBV5-8 and TRBJ2-1; 10 bases are a match to TRBD2. The CDR3 totals 18 residues. The V gene's germline CDR1 is SGHTS and CDR2 YDEGEE. Unmatched junction bases numbered 10, after V lost 3 bases and J lost 1 base. The CDR3 loop reads CASSWNSGGITSYNEQFF. CDR3 DNA sequence: TGTGCCAGCAGCTGGAATAGCGGGGGGATAACGTCCTACAATGAGCAGTTCTTC.

This clone was found once. The chain uses TRBV30 and TRBJ1-4; the D is unclear. V was trimmed by 4 bases and J by 8 bases, leaving 14 bases between them. Germline CDR1 GTSNPN, CDR2 SVGIG (reference sequence). The CDR3 totals 13 residues. CDR3 coding DNA: TGTGCCTGGACACGTCTTGGGAAGGAAAAACTGTTTTTT. Protein product: CAWTRLGKEKLFF.

This chain connects TRBV11-3 to TRBJ2-2; D not certain. The CDR3 contains 15 residues. Germline CDR1 is SGHNT and CDR2 is YENEEA. With 0 bases removed from V and 4 bases from J, the gap between germline ends came to 9 bases. The CDR3, as DNA: TGTGCCAGCAGCTTAGACGGGCTAGTCACCGGGGAGCTGTTTTTT. Translation: CASSLDGLVTGELFF. The whole variable domain, remainder taken from reference TRBV11-3 and TRBJ2-2, is EAGVVQSPRYKIIEKKQPVAFWCNPISGHNTLYWYLQNLGQGPELLIRYENEEAVDDSQLPKDRFSAERLKGVDSTLKIQPAELGDSAVYLCASSLDGLVTGELFFGEGSRLTVL.

This chain links TRBV19 with TRBJ1-5, with 8 nucleotides matching TRBD1. J was trimmed by 6 bases and V by 5 bases; bases with no gene match: 6. This CDR3 contains 14 residues. Germline assignment: CDR1 LNHDA and CDR2 SQIVND (reference sequence). CDR3 sequence reads: CASSSGQGGQPQHF. In DNA form, the CDR3 reads TGTGCCAGTAGTTCCGGACAGGGCGGTCAGCCCCAGCATTTT.